The clone carrying this T cell receptor (beta chain) turned up a few times. This CDR3 comprises 18 residues. Germline trimming cut 6 bases from V and 4 bases from J; bases unmatched to any gene: 14. The data stem from a study of T cells after yellow fever vaccination. The study made its TCR cDNA through 5'RACE template switching. That step introduced a universal primer site along with UMIs. TCRdb re-analysed the 5' RACE reads in MiXCR, keeping a single row per CDR3 protein. The sample shows 100,000 to 150,000 distinct CDR3 sequences, roughly 10% of them seen only once. This sequence joins TRBV12-3 or TRBV12-4 and TRBJ1-4; 10 bases fit TRBD1. The TCR originated in a man aged 18 to 35 who received the YFV17D yellow fever vaccine. Sequencing was performed on CD8+ T cells sorted from PBMCs, taken on the day of the yellow fever booster vaccination. The CDR3: CASRAPRGQGRNNEKLFF. The CDR3 DNA sequence: TGTGCCAGCAGGGCCCCCCGGGGACAGGGGCGGAATAATGAAAAACTGTTTTTT.